Listed below are T cell receptor beta chains from one sample, sequenced in a study of T cell repertoires in cytomegalovirus infection. TCRdb independently ran MiXCR on the reads; one entry per CDR3 protein. The sample has about 490,000 distinct CDR3 sequences, about 15% seen once. Sequencing input: CD8+ T cells from PBMCs. The receptors derive from a human donor in good health (CMV status not recorded). Some clones in this sample may be carry-over from other donors' samples. Both conserved end residues are part of each CDR3. The D gene is left open where the match is weak. Some rows mark clone size as missing; the rest say once, few, many or name a class of expanded clone.

TGTGCCAGCAGTACGGTTGTGGGGGGGGGCACAACGCCCTACGAGCAGTACTTC,CASSTVVGGGTTPYEQYF,many,NA,TRBJ2-7,TRBV7-9
TGTGCCAGCAGTTTATTGACCGCCAACAATGAGCAGTTCTTC,CASSLLTANNEQFF,NA,NA,TRBJ2-1,TRBV27
TGTGCCAGCAGCTATCTAGCGGGAGGGGGAGATACGCAGTATTTT,CASSYLAGGGDTQYF,NA,TRBD2,TRBJ2-3,TRBV7-9
TGTGCCAGCACTCCTACGGGGGGCACTGAAGCTTTCTTT,CASTPTGGTEAFF,NA,NA,TRBJ1-1,TRBV6-5
TGTGCCAGCAGCTTATATTCTGGTACAAGGAATAATTCACCCCTCCACTTT,CASSLYSGTRNNSPLHF,NA,NA,TRBJ1-6,TRBV11-2
TGTGCCAGCAGCTCCGACAGGCCTCTATATGGCTACACCTTC,CASSSDRPLYGYTF,many,NA,TRBJ1-2,TRBV7-2
TGTGCCAGCAGCCCCAGGGGAGCGGGGGACCACGAGCAGTACTTC,CASSPRGAGDHEQYF,NA,TRBD2,TRBJ2-7,TRBV9
TGTGCCAGCAGTGTTCCGACAGTGAACACTGAAGCTTTCTTT,CASSVPTVNTEAFF,few,NA,TRBJ1-1,TRBV2
TGTGCCAGCAGTTTATCCAGCGGCTTAAACCCAGATACGCAGTATTTT,CASSLSSGLNPDTQYF,NA,NA,TRBJ2-3,TRBV12-3/TRBV12-4
TGTGCCTGGAGTACCGAAGGCTACCTCCATGAGCAGTTCTTC,CAWSTEGYLHEQFF,NA,NA,TRBJ2-1,TRBV30
TGTGCCAGCAGCTTAAATGAAAAACTGTTTTTT,CASSLNEKLFF,many,NA,TRBJ1-4,TRBV7-8
TGTGCCAGCAGTGCGTCTAGCGAGTACAATGAGCAGTTCTTC,CASSASSEYNEQFF,few,NA,TRBJ2-1,TRBV27
TGCAGTGCAGTCTCCAGGGGAGCCTACGAGCAGTACTTC,CSAVSRGAYEQYF,many,NA,TRBJ2-7,TRBV20-1
TGTGCCAGCTGTGACAGGTCTGCGGGAAACACCATATATTTT,CASCDRSAGNTIYF,few,NA,TRBJ1-3,TRBV3-1
TGTGCCAGCAGCGAACTGACAGGAACCTACGAGCAGTACTTC,CASSELTGTYEQYF,few,NA,TRBJ2-7,TRBV7-9
TGTGCCAGCAGCCACCCGGGACTAGCGGGGCCCCACGGTTTTCAGTATTTT,CASSHPGLAGPHGFQYF,NA,TRBD2,TRBJ2-3,TRBV7-2
TGTGCCAGCAGTTACGGAGGTTCTACGAAGCAGTACTTC,CASSYGGSTKQYF,many,NA,TRBJ2-7,TRBV6-5
TGTGCCAGCAGCCCTGGACTAGCGGGAAAGGAGAACAATGAGCAGTTCTTC,CASSPGLAGKENNEQFF,many,TRBD2,TRBJ2-1,TRBV7-6
TGTGCCAGCAGTTACGCAGGGCCGGGGGGCTACACCTTC,CASSYAGPGGYTF,NA,NA,TRBJ1-2,TRBV6-5
TGTGCCAGCAGTTCCCGGGCAACTAGTCGAGAGACCCAGTACTTC,CASSSRATSRETQYF,few,NA,TRBJ2-5,TRBV12-3/TRBV12-4
TGTGCCAGCAGCTTACTGGGACCTTACGAGCAGTACTTC,CASSLLGPYEQYF,many,NA,TRBJ2-7,TRBV7-9
TGTGCCAGCAGCGTAGGTGGTAGCGGGGAAGAGACCCAGTACTTC,CASSVGGSGEETQYF,few,TRBD2,TRBJ2-5,TRBV9
TGTGCCAGCAGCTTAGTAGGATCGGGGAATGAGCAGTTCTTC,CASSLVGSGNEQFF,many,NA,TRBJ2-1,TRBV7-9
TGTGCCAGCAGTTCCGGGACTGCGAAAGAGACCCAGTACTTC,CASSSGTAKETQYF,few,NA,TRBJ2-5,TRBV5-6
TGTGCCAGCAGACCAAGGACTAGCGGGTATGAGCAGTTCTTC,CASRPRTSGYEQFF,many,TRBD2,TRBJ2-1,TRBV7-8
TGTGCCAGCAGCCATTCCAGGGGGACTGCAAGAGGCTACACCTTC,CASSHSRGTARGYTF,NA,TRBD1,TRBJ1-2,TRBV12-3/TRBV12-4
TGTGCCACCAGCACGAAATATGAACCGGGACAGGAAAACTATGGCTACACCTTC,CATSTKYEPGQENYGYTF,many,TRBD1,TRBJ1-2,TRBV15